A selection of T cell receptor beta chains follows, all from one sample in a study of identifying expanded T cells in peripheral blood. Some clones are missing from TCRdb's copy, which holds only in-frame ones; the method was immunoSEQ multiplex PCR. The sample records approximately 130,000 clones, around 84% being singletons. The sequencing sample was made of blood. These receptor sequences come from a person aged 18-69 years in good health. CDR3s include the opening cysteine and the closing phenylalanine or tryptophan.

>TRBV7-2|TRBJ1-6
CASSLRTKNSPLHF
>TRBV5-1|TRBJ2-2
CASSLALATGELFF
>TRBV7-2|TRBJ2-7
CASSLSVSDSGEQYF
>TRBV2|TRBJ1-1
CASSSGGYTEAFF
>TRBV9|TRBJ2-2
CASSVVGTGELFF
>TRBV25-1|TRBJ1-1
CASSRTGSTEAFF
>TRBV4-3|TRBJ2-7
CASSQARRGPYEQYF
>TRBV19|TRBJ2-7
CASSMGLSSYEQYF
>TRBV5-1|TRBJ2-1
CASSLTVAGGISNEQFF
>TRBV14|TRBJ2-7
CASSQLEGASYEQYF
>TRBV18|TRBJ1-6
CASSPDRENSPLHF
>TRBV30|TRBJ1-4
CAWSQWDTRDGIEKLFF
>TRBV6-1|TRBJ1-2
CASNNPGYGYTF
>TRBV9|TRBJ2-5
CASSPRQSPQETQYF
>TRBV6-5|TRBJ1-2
CASNKNGFYGYTF
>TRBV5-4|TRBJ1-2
CASSRWTGDLSGYTF